A single sample is the source of the 13 T cell receptor beta chains below, sequenced in a study of T cells in Graves' hyperthyroidism and ophthalmopathy. RNA transcripts yielded amplified TCR beta CDR3 regions. TCR CDR3 underwent first-round RT-PCR with the HTBI primer set. TCRdb reanalysed the multiplex PCR reads using MiXCR and keeps one entry per CDR3 protein. The sample has 300,000 to 450,000 distinct CDR3 sequences; about a sixth are singletons. The source material was blood. These receptors all come from a woman in her thirties or forties with Graves' ophthalmopathy.

This clonotype was recorded at least ten times. The junction differs from germline at one of its ends, possibly a read error. The chain employs TRBV29-1 and TRBJ1-2, with D unclear. This CDR3 is built from 11 residues. CDR1 and CDR2 from the germline V gene are SQVTM and ANQGSEA. CDR3 bases: TGCAGCGTTGACAGAAAGGGTGGCCACACCTTC. Translating gives CSVDRKGGHTF.

The chain couples TRBV13 to TRBJ1-1; unclear D gene. The CDR3 extends over 12 amino acids. Germline V gene data show CDR1 as PRHDT and CDR2 as FYEKMQ (reference sequence). The germline V and J ends were trimmed by 8 bases and 11 bases, with 18 bases remaining between them. The CDR3 DNA reads as TGTGCCAGCGGCCAGATGGGTTTTGCTGCTTTCTTT. Its protein is CASGQMGFAAFF.

The V gene is TRBV20-1, the J gene TRBJ1-6; D is perhaps TRBD1 (5 bases). V dropped 6 bases and J dropped 7 bases, with 19 bases sitting between them. This CDR3 comprises 15 residues. Germline V gene lookup returns CDR1 DFQATT and CDR2 SNEGSKA (reference sequence). The CDR3 DNA reads TGCAGTGCGACTCCCGCCGGGGGAGAGAATTCACCCCTCCACTTT. The encoded protein is CSATPAGGENSPLHF.

This clonotype has ten or more counts. The gene calls are TRBV7-8 and TRBJ1-5; TRBD1 might be the D (5 bases). This CDR3 region has 14 residues. Germline-derived CDR1 and CDR2 are SGHVS and FQNEAQ. The ends were cut back, 7 bases at V and 5 bases at J, with 15 bases in the middle. The CDR3 region is CASTVGAGDQPQHF. Here the CDR3 DNA reads TGTGCCAGCACCGTTGGGGCCGGCGATCAGCCCCAGCATTTT.

This chain joins TRBV29-1 and TRBJ1-2; a weak D match, TRBD1 (6 bases). Germline assignment: CDR1 SQVTM and CDR2 ANQGSEA. This CDR3 comprises 13 residues. Trimming shortened V by 2 bases and J by 8 bases, and 15 bases separated the two germline ends. CDR3: CSVELQGLRGYTF. The CDR3 DNA reads TGCAGCGTTGAACTACAGGGTCTACGCGGCTACACCTTC.

The CDR3 coding sequence is TGTGCCACCCCTCAGACTCGGTTTCAAGAGACCCAGTACTTC. Amino acids: CATPQTRFQETQYF. The chain is built from TRBV10-3 and TRBJ2-5, with D uncertain. Germline values: CDR1 ENHRY, CDR2 SYGVKD. Trimming removed 10 bases from V and 2 bases from J, with 17 bases in between. The CDR3 loop spans 14 amino acids.

At least ten counts were recorded for this clonotype. This rearrangement joins TRBV6-2 or TRBV6-3 to TRBJ2-2; D remains unclear. V lost 0 bases and J 1 base, leaving 12 bases between the germline ends. CDR1 and CDR2 from the germline V gene are MNHEY and SVGEGT. There are 17 residues in the CDR3. The CDR3 here is CASSYSGLRQNTGELFF. In DNA form, the CDR3 reads TGTGCCAGCAGTTACTCGGGTTTGAGACAGAACACCGGGGAGCTGTTTTTT.

This clonotype was observed a handful of times. V usage is TRBV10-3 and J usage is TRBJ2-5; 7 nucleotides match TRBD1. Trimming took 0 bases from V and 5 from J; bases not matched to a gene: 12. This CDR3 comprises 17 residues. In germline, CDR1 is ENHRY, CDR2 SYGVKD. The CDR3 reads CAISESKGQSGAETQYF. CDR3 nucleotide sequence: TGTGCCATCAGTGAGTCGAAGGGACAGTCTGGGGCGGAGACCCAGTACTTC.

This clonotype was recorded many times. This chain links TRBV2 with TRBJ2-7; 10 bases fit TRBD2. V gave up 4 bases and J gave up 3 bases; unmatched junction bases: 6. Per the germline V gene, CDR1 is SNHLY and CDR2 is FYNNEI. This CDR3 region has 15 residues. DNA for the CDR3: TGTGCCAGCAGTGCCGCTAGCGGGAGCCTCTACGAGCAGTACTTC. Protein sequence: CASSAASGSLYEQYF.

This clonotype was counted many times. J is TRBJ1-5 and V is TRBV28; D remains ambiguous. V gave up 6 bases and J gave up 7 bases, with 13 bases separating them. In germline, CDR1 is MDHEN, CDR2 SYDVKM. The CDR3 consists of 13 residues. The chain's CDR3 is CASSQTDRQPQHF. DNA for the CDR3: TGTGCCAGCAGCCAAACCGATCGACAGCCCCAGCATTTT.

Ten or more counts support this clonotype. The chain carries TRBV4-3 and TRBJ2-7; D call uncertain. The germline V and J ends were trimmed by 1 base and 0 bases, with 7 bases remaining between them. CDR3 length equals 14 residues. Per the germline V gene, CDR1 is LGHNA and CDR2 is YSLEER. This CDR3 is CASSQVTSSYEQYF. Written as DNA, the CDR3 is TGCGCCAGCAGCCAAGTTACGTCCTCCTACGAGCAGTACTTC.

This clonotype was picked up a small number of times. The chain couples TRBV5-4 to TRBJ1-6; a weak D match, TRBD1 (5 bases). With 0 bases removed from V and 5 bases from J, the gap between germline ends came to 12 bases. This CDR3 has 16 amino acids. Germline values: CDR1 SGHNT, CDR2 YYREEE (reference sequence). CDR3 DNA sequence: TGTGCCAGCAGCTTGGATCGGGGCCGGGATAATTCACCCCTCCACTTT. Protein product: CASSLDRGRDNSPLHF.

This clonotype was seen many times. This chain links TRBV12-3 or TRBV12-4 with TRBJ2-5, with TRBD2 matching over 14 bases. After removal of 10 bases from V and 5 bases from J, the junction contained 3 bases not matched to a gene. The CDR3 length is 13 residues. For the CDR3, the DNA is TGTGCCACCGGGACTAGCGGGAGCGAGACCCAGTACTTC. Its protein is CATGTSGSETQYF.